This T cell receptor beta chain came from a study of cytomegalovirus exposure and HLA in healthy donors (dated by TCRdb to about 2017). With respect to the entire study: According to an earlier analysis of a few hundred of the donors, 150 million to 200 million T cells yielded over 100 million unique TCR beta sequences and approximately 300 Gb of sequence data. About 280 gigabases of sequencing data and 70 million to 100 million unique TCR sequences made up an early release that covered over 550 HLA-typed donors. Among the approximately 420 genotyped donors, 75% to 90% belonged to the genetic ancestry cluster associated with self-reported Caucasian donors. The study aimed to test whether cataloging public T cell receptors could reveal signatures of past pathogen exposure. Using immunosequencing, the study profiled T cell repertoires from 666 subjects and related those repertoires to cytomegalovirus serostatus. Along with the approximately 670-subject first cohort, a separate validation cohort of approximately 110 different subjects was used. High-throughput TCR immunosequencing, statistical association of individual TCRs with disease status, and machine learning were combined to predict cytomegalovirus infection status. A later analysis re-analyzed previously published TCR beta repertoires from 666 donors and added high-resolution HLA genotyping to study TCR occurrence patterns. In the later analysis, no new phenotypic data were used to find candidate immune exposures; instead, reliance was placed on TCR beta sequences and their occurrence across donors. An earlier analysis of a few hundred of the donors applied high-throughput TCR beta sequencing to assess whether each TCR beta V gene segment acted as functional or pseudogenic. Donor age, sex, ethnicity and CMV serostatus were compiled together with the repertoire data. A later genetic analysis used genome-wide SNP genotypes for about 60% of the roughly 700 donors, treating that subset as a discovery cohort. All discovery cohort repertoires had been generated using a single sequencing platform. Class I and class II HLA loci were covered by the typing at four-digit resolution. Typing coverage varied by locus: roughly 629-630 donors for A, B, C, DRB1 and DQB1; roughly 510 for DQA1; around 610 for DPA1; about 450 for DPB1. Roughly five DR-DQ haplotypes were handled as single units for association and clustering, since linkage in the cohort was strong. Among several hundred genotyped donors of the cohort, an average of around 220,000 unique TCR beta nucleotide sequences was sequenced per donor, of which about 19% were non-productive. Results and caveats for the whole study, not just this receptor: In this cohort, only TCR beta chains were sequenced, and detectable features were limited by the absence of alpha or paired-chain data. Some IMGT-functional V segments, including TRBV6-2 and TRBV6-3, could not be told apart with the 87-base-pair reads, so those segments were excluded. In vitro tests confirmed that a few of the cytomegalovirus-associated TCR beta chains recognize cytomegalovirus antigens. The only immune exposure information available for the cohort was CMV serostatus. In a later genetic analysis, fewer N-insertions in productive TCRs were reported among donors in an Asian-associated ancestry cluster than the approximately 710-donor mean. HLA typing was unavailable for some donors at each locus, so association tests used only the typed subset. A later analysis found that HLA-associated TCR beta chains were more clonally expanded and had lower generation probabilities than equally common non-associated chains. According to a later analysis, parvovirus B19, influenza, CMV and Epstein-Barr virus appeared linked to several top co-occurrence clusters. Most TCR sequences were observed very rarely across donors, whereas some public TCRs were present in many individuals. A cluster of highly shared sequence variants was judged likely to represent a technical artifact of the sequencing pipeline. Sequencing depth was assumed to be roughly uniform across donors in the presence/absence analyses, though that assumption may not hold. Because counts were too low, approximately 15 rarely observed V segments, including chromosome 9 orphons, were excluded from the earlier analysis of 587 of the donors. In both the original and validation cohorts, the classifier was reported to diagnose cytomegalovirus status with high specificity and sensitivity. The authors suggested that the approach could potentially be generalized to other disease states and immunological phenotypes. The study listed 150 to 200 TCR beta chains as associated with cytomegalovirus. A later analysis found that most CMV-associated TCR beta chains appeared HLA-restricted, with HLA associations seemingly driven largely by CMV exposure. A further reported finding was that TCR beta sequences accurately predicted the HLA-A and HLA-B alleles for most subjects in the first cohort. Linkage disequilibrium might explain the correlated functional status among segregating V segments, but an unknown experimental factor could not be excluded. An earlier analysis of around 540 of the donors showed that most TCR beta V segments appeared in productive rearrangements either about 87% or about 30% of the time, which broadly matched IMGT annotations. In a later analysis, the rate of TCR association differed among HLA loci, with DRB1 alleles having the most associated TCRs and HLA-C alleles having the fewest. A later genetic analysis associated a missense DCLRE1C variant with V-gene and J-gene trimming of TCR beta chains, and an independent cohort replicated the association. Specific HLA alleles were associated with 16,951 TCR beta sequences at a false discovery rate of 0.05 in a later analysis. When HLA alleles, especially DR and DQ, strongly co-occurred, TCR associations were difficult to assign to individual alleles.

Library preparation used the immunoSEQ multiplex PCR assay. For the multiplex PCR, a mixture combining 60 forward primers for TCR Vbeta segments and 13 reverse primers for TCR Jbeta segments was used. A multiplex PCR assay on genomic DNA amplified the CDR3 region of rearranged TCR beta genes. The Illumina HiSeq System was used to sequence the amplified TCR beta libraries as 87-base-pair reads. On the authors' methods: A later analysis tallied roughly 80 million unique TCR beta chains across the 700 or so repertoires, and some 12 million of those chains were shared by two or more donors. To remove PCR and sequencing errors, raw reads were error-corrected and collapsed into unique sequences using a nearest-neighbor algorithm that merged closely related sequences. V, D and J gene segments were assigned by aligning CDR3 sequences to IMGT reference sequences. For a sequence to be retained, at least a six-nucleotide match to both a V gene segment and a J gene segment was required. Rearrangements were called productive when the CDR3 lacked stop codons and stayed in frame with V and J; all others were non-productive. CDR3 was defined according to IMGT convention as the region running from the second conserved V-encoded cysteine to the conserved J-encoded phenylalanine. The earlier analysis of some 600 of the donors excluded sequences that lacked an unambiguous match to a single V gene segment. An earlier analysis of 550 to 650 of the donors classified V segments as functional when productive rearrangements were above 56.7% and as segregating when the standard deviation between donors was above 5%. A statistical classification framework was built for diagnosing cytomegalovirus status from the catalog of TCR beta chain sequences. In a later analysis, V and J genes were assigned by comparing TCR nucleotide sequences against IMGT/GENE-DB human TR gene sequences. A later analysis assigned CDR3 sequences and most-parsimonious VDJ recombination scenarios with the TCRdist pipeline. In a later analysis, each TCR beta chain was defined by its CDR3 amino acid sequence together with its V-gene family, and reads lacking a unique V-gene family were excluded. A later analysis removed 592 highly shared, low-generation-probability nucleotide sequences to deal with suspected cross-contamination and a sequencing artifact. A later analysis calculated a clonal expansion index for each public chain from normalized within-repertoire ranks of inferred template counts. A later analysis computed generation probabilities with a VDJ recombination model fitted to out-of-frame rearrangements, and checked the results against IGoR. A later analysis scored TCR-TCR, TCR-HLA and TCR-CMV co-occurrence with hypergeometric tests, applying a repertoire-size bias correction to TCR pairs. False discovery rates were estimated in a later analysis by permuting HLA or CMV assignments 20 times. In a later analysis, co-occurring TCRs were grouped using DBSCAN, and TCRdist sequence similarity was added for clustering within HLA-allele-positive subsets. Co-occurrence clustering excluded repertoires with fewer than 30,000 or more than 120,000 public chains, plus five with anomalous nucleotide sharing. TCRdb took this table from immuneACCESS and kept in-frame rearrangements with V and J called. Such tables lack part of the clones; where checked against another copy, unresolved V genes explain under half of the gap, and the rest is unexplained. V and J calls and clone size come straight from that table; D and trimming were deduced from the DNA. The sample table holds tens of thousands of clones, of which 78% were seen once. Approximately 9.8% of the sample rests with the top ten.

V is shortened by 6 bases, J by 6 bases, and the region joining them spans 11 bases. CDR1 and CDR2, per the germline V gene, are MNHNS and SASEGT. The CDR3, cysteine through phenylalanine, is 13 amino acids long. The only DNA kept is the CDR3, 39 bases in frame from the first base. Comment on this clone: Its antigen is unknown. Base quality data are lacking; no much larger clone is found one base away.

The cohort comprised around 690 healthy bone marrow donors. At the time of sampling, all cohort members were nominally healthy, though unrecorded immune exposures were likely present. The donor tested CMV seronegative, placing the donor among the 350 or so seronegative members of the cohort. Every donor gave a peripheral blood sample, and the peripheral blood mononuclear cells from that sample were used for TCR beta sequencing. The Qiagen DNeasy Blood Extraction Kit was used to extract genomic DNA from the blood cell samples. The sequence came from a man in his forties in good health and CMV-seronegative. The chain uses TRBV6-1 and TRBJ2-2; a weak D assignment points to TRBD1 (6 bases agree). Material: PBMCs. The CDR3 sequence is CASSRDRPGELFF. The DNA is as follows: TGTGCCAGCAGCAGAGACAGGCCCGGGGAGCTGTTTTTT.